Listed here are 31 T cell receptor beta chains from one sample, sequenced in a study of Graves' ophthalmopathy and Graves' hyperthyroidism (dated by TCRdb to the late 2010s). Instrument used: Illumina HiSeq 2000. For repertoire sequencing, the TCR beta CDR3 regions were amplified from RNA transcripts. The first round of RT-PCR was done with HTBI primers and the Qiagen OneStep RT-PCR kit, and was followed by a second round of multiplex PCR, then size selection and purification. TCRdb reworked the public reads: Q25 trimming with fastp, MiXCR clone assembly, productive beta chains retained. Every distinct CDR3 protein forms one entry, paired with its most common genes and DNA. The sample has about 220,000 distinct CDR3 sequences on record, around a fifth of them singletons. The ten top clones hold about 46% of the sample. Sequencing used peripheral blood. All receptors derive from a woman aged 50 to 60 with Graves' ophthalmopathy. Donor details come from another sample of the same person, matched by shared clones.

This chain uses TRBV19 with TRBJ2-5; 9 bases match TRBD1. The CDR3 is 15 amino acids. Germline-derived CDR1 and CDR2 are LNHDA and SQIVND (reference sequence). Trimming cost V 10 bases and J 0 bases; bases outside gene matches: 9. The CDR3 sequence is CATSMGQGDQETQYF. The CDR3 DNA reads TGTGCCACGTCAATGGGACAGGGAGACCAAGAGACCCAGTACTTC.

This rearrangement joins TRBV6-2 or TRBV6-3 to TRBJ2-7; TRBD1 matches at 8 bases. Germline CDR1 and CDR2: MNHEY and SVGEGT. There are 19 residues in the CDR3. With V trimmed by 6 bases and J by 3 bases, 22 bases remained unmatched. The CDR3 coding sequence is TGTGCCAGCAGCATCGTGGGACAGGCAGTGGGAAGGTCGTTCTACGAGCAGTACTTC. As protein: CASSIVGQAVGRSFYEQYF.

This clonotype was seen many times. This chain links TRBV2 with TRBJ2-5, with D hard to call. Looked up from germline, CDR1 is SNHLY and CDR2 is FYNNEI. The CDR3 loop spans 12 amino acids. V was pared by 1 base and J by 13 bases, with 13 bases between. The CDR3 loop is CASSEGRPYSYF. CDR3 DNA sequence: TGTGCCAGCAGTGAAGGTCGGCCCTACTCGTACTTC.

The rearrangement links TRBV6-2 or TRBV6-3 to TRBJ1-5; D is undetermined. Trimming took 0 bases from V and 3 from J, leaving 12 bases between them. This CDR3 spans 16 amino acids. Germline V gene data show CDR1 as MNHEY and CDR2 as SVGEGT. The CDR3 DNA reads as TGTGCCAGCAGTTACTCGGTGACAAGCTTCAATCAGCCCCAGCATTTT. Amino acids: CASSYSVTSFNQPQHF.

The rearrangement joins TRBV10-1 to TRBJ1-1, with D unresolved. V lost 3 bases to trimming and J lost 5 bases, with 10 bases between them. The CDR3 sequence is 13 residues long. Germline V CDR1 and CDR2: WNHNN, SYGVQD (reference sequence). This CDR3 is CASSDRSKTEAFF. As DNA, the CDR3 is TGCGCCAGCAGTGATCGATCGAAAACTGAAGCTTTCTTT.

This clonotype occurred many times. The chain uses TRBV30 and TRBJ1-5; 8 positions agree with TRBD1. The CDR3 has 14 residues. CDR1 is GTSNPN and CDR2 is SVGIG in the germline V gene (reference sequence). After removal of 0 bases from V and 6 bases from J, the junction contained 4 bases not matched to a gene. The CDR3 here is CAWSVQGGAQPQHF. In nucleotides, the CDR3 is TGTGCCTGGAGTGTACAGGGGGGGGCTCAGCCCCAGCATTTT.

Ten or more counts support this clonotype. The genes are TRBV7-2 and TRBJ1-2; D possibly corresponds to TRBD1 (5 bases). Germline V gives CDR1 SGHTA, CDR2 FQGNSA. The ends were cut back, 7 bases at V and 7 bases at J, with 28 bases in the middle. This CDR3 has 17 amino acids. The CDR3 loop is CASTGIPPTREIGGYTF. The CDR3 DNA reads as TGTGCCAGCACCGGTATCCCCCCGACCAGGGAAATAGGTGGCTACACCTTC.

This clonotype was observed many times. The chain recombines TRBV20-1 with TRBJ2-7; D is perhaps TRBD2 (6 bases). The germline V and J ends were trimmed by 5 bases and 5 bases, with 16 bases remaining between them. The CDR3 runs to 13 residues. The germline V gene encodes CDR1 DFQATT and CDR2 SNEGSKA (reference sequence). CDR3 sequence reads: CSADGRGPDEQYF. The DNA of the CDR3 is TGCAGTGCTGACGGGAGAGGCCCCGACGAGCAGTACTTC.

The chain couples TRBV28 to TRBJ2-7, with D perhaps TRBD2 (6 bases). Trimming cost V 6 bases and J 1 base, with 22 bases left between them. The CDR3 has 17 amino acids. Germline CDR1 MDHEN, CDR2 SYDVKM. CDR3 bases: TGTGCCAGCAGCCTCCCCGTGGGTAGCGGTCTTTCCTACGAGCAGTACTTC. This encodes CASSLPVGSGLSYEQYF.

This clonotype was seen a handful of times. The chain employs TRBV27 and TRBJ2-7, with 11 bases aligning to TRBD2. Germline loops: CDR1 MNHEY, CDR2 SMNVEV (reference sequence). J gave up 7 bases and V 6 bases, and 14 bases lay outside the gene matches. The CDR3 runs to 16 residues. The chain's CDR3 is CASSRRLAGPPSEQYF. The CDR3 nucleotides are TGTGCCAGCAGCCGTAGACTAGCGGGGCCCCCGTCGGAGCAGTACTTC.

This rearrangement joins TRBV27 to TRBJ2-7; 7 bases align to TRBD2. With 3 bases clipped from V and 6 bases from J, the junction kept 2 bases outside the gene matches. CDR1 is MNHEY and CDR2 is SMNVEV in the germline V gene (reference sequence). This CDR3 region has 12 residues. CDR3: CASSLGGAEQYF. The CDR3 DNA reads TGTGCCAGCAGTTTGGGAGGGGCCGAGCAGTACTTC.

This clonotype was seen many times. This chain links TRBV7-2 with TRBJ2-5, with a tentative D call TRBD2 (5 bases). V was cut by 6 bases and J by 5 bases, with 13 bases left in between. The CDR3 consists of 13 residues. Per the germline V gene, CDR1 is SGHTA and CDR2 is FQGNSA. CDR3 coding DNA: TGTGCCAGCAGTCCCCGAGGGTCGGAGACCCAGTACTTC. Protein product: CASSPRGSETQYF.

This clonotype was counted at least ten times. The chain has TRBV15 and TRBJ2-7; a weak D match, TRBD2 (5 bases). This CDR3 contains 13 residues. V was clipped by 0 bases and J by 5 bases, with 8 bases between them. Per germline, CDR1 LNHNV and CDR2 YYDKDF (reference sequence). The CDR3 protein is CATSRDPGDEQYF. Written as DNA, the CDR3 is TGTGCCACCAGCAGAGATCCCGGGGACGAGCAGTACTTC. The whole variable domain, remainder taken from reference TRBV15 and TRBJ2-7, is DAMVIQNPRYQVTQFGKPVTLSCSQTLNHNVMYWYQQKSSQAPKLLFHYYDKDFNNEADTPDNFQSRRPNTSFCFLDIRSPGLGDTAMYLCATSRDPGDEQYFGPGTRLTVT.

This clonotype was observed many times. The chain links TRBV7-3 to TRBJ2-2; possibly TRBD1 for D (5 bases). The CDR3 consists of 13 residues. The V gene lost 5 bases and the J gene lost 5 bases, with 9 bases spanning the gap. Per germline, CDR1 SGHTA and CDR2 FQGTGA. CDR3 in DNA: TGTGCCAGCAGCGCCTCAGGGACCGGGGAGCTGTTTTTT. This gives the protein CASSASGTGELFF.

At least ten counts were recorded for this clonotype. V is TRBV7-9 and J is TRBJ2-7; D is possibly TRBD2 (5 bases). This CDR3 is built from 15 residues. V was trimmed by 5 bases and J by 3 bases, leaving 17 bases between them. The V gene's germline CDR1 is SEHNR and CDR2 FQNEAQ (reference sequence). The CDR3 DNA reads TGTGCCAGCAGCCCAGAGGGCAGAGCCTTCTACGAGCAGTACTTC. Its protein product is CASSPEGRAFYEQYF. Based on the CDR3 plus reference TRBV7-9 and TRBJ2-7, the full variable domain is DTGVSQNPRHKITKRGQNVTFRCDPISEHNRLYWYRQTLGQGPEFLTYFQNEAQLEKSRLLSDRFSAERPKGSFSTLEIQRTEQGDSAMYLCASSPEGRAFYEQYFGPGTRLTVT.

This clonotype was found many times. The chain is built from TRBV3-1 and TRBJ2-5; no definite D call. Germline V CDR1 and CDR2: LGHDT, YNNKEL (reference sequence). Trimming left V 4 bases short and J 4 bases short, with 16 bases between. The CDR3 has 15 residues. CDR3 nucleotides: TGTGCCAGCAGCCCTCCGTCCCTTCCGGGAGAGACCCAGTACTTC. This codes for CASSPPSLPGETQYF.

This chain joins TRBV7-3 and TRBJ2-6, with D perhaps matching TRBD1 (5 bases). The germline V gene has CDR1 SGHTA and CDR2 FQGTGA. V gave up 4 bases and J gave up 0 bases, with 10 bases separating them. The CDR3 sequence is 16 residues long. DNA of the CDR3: TGTGCCAGCAGCTCAGGACAATTCTCTGGGGCCAACGTCCTGACTTTC. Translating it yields CASSSGQFSGANVLTF. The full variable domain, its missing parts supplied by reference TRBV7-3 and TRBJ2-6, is GAGVSQTPSNKVTEKGKYVELRCDPISGHTALYWYRQSLGQGPEFLIYFQGTGAADDSGLPNDRFFAVRPEGSVSTLKIQRTERGDSAVYLCASSSGQFSGANVLTFGAGSRLTVL.

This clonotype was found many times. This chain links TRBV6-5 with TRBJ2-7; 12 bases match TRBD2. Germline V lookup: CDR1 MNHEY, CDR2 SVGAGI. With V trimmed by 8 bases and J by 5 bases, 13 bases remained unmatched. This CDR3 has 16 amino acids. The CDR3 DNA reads TGTGCCAGCGATACTAGCGGGAGGCCCACGCGGGACGAGCAGTACTTC. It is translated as CASDTSGRPTRDEQYF.

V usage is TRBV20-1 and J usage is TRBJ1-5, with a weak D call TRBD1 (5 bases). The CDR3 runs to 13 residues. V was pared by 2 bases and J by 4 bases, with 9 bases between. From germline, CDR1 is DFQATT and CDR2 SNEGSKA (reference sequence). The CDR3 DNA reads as TGCAGTGCTAGAAAAGGGACGAATCAGCCCCAGCATTTT. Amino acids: CSARKGTNQPQHF.

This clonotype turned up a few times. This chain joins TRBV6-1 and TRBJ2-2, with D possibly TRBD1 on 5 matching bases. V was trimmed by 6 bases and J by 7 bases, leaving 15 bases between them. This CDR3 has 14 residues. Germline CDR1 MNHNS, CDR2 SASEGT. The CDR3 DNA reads TGTGCCAGCAGAGCTAAGGGGTCCTTCGGGGAGCTGTTTTTT. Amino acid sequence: CASRAKGSFGELFF.

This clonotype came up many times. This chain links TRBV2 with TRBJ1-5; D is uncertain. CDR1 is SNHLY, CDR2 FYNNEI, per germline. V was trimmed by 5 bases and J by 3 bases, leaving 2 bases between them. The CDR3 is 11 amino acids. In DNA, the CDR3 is TGTGCCAGCAGTCTCAATCAGCCCCAGCATTTT. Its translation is CASSLNQPQHF.

CDR3 in DNA: TGTGCCAGCAGTTATATTGGTTTTAGGAACACTGAAGCTTTCTTT. Its translation: CASSYIGFRNTEAFF. The chain employs TRBV6-5 and TRBJ1-1; D not resolved. With 3 bases removed from V and 1 base from J, the gap between germline ends came to 12 bases. CDR3 length: 15 amino acids. Germline V lookup: CDR1 MNHEY, CDR2 SVGAGI.

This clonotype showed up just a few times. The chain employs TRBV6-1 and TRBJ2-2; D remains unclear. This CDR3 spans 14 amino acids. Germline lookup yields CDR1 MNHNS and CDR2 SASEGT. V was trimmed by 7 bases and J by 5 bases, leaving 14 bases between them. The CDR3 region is CASTGPKETGELFF. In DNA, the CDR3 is TGTGCCAGCACCGGCCCCAAGGAGACCGGGGAGCTGTTTTTT.

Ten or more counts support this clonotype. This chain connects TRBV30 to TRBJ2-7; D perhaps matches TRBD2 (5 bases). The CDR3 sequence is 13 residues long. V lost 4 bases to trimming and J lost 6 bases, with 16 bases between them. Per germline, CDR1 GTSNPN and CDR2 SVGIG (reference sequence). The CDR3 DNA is TGTGCCTGGACGGGGTCAGTTGCCGCCGAGCAGTACTTC. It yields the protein CAWTGSVAAEQYF.

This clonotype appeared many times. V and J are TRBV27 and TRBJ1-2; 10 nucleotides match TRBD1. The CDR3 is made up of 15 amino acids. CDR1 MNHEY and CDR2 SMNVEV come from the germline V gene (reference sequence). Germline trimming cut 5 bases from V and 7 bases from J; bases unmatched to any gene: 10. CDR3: CASSPTGTGASGYTF. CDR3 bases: TGTGCCAGCAGTCCTACCGGGACAGGGGCAAGTGGCTACACCTTC.

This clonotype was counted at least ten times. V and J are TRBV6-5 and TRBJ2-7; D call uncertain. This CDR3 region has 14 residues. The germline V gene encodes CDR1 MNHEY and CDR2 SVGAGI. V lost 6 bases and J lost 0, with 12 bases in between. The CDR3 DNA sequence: TGTGCCAGCAGCTCCTTACGCGCCTCCTACGAGCAGTACTTC. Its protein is CASSSLRASYEQYF.

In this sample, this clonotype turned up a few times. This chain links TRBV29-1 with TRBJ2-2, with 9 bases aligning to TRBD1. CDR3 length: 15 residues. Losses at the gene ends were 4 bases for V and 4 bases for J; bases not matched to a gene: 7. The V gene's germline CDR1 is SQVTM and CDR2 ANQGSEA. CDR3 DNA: TGCAGCGTTGCCGGACAGGGGTTCGGCACCGGGGAGCTGTTTTTT. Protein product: CSVAGQGFGTGELFF.

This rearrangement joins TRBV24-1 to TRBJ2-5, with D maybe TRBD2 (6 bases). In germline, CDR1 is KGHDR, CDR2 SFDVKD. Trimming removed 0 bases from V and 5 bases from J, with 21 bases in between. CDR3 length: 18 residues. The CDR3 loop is CATSDLKTGTPRDETQYF. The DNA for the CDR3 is TGTGCCACCAGTGATTTGAAAACCGGGACTCCCAGGGACGAGACCCAGTACTTC.

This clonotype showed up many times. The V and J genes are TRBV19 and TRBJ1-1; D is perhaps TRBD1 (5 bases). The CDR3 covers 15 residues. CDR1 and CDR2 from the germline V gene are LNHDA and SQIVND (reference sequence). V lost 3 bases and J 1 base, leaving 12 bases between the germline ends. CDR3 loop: CASSIPAGKNTEAFF. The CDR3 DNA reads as TGTGCCAGTAGTATCCCAGCAGGGAAGAACACTGAAGCTTTCTTT.

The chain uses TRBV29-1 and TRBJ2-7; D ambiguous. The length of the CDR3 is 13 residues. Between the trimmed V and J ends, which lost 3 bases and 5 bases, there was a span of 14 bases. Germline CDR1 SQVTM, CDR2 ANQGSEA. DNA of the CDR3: TGCAGCGTTGAGGGCGCGGCATTCGACGAGCAGTACTTC. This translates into CSVEGAAFDEQYF.

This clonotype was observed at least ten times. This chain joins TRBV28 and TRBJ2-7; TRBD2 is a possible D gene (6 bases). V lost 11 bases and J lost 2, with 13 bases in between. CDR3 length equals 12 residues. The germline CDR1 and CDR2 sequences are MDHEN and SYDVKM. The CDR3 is CAASGRTYEQYF. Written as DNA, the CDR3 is TGTGCCGCCAGCGGGCGCACCTACGAGCAGTACTTC.